This entry is about one TCR beta chain. CDR1 is MDHEN and CDR2 is SYDVKM in the germline V gene. The CDR3 length is 14 residues. V shed 6 bases and J 10 bases; nucleotides not matched to a gene: 8. This sample stems from a study of T cells in localized non-small cell lung cancer. The repertoire was sequenced with immunoSEQ multiplex PCR; TCRdb's copy has only in-frame clones and lacks some. The sample lists 100,000 to 150,000 clones; roughly 90% were seen once. The sequencing here drew on peripheral blood, taken before any cancer treatment. This chain joins TRBV28 and TRBJ1-4; 10 nucleotides agree with TRBD1. This TCR came from an older female donor with stage I lung adenocarcinoma. The CDR3 sequence: CASRTGTGVGKLFF. The DNA for the CDR3 is TGTGCCAGCAGAACTGGGACAGGGGTCGGAAAACTGTTTTTT.